This entry lists 22 T cell receptor beta chains sequenced from one sample in a study of neurological immune-mediated disorders. The time point is: longitudinal time-point 3. One entry per CDR3 protein results from TCRdb running MiXCR on the 5' RACE reads. The sample has tens of thousands of distinct CDR3 sequences, approximately 4.6% seen once. The sample taken for sequencing was PBMCs. The source is a woman in her sixties or seventies with multiple sclerosis.

This clonotype was seen a handful of times. This chain connects TRBV18 to TRBJ2-7; 10 bases map to TRBD1. The length of the CDR3 is 17 residues. Germline-derived CDR1 and CDR2 are KGHSH and LQKENI. Unmatched junction bases numbered 9, after V lost 2 bases and J lost 2 bases. CDR3 DNA sequence: TGTGCCAGCTCACCATCCCTCATCGGGACAGGGGCCTACGAGCAGTACTTC. Its translation is CASSPSLIGTGAYEQYF.

This clonotype was observed many times. The chain links TRBV7-2 to TRBJ2-7, with 8 positions matching TRBD1. From germline, CDR1 is SGHTA and CDR2 FQGNSA. The trim removed 4 bases at V and 5 bases at J, leaving 10 bases unmatched. This CDR3 spans 15 amino acids. DNA for the CDR3: TGTGCCAGCAGCTCTTCCTGGACAGGGTTCCACGAGCAGTACTTC. Amino acids: CASSSSWTGFHEQYF.

The chain employs TRBV2 and TRBJ1-5, with D unclear. The CDR3 is 14 residues long. Trimming cost V 7 bases and J 3 bases, with 13 bases left between them. Per germline, CDR1 SNHLY and CDR2 FYNNEI. The CDR3, as DNA: TGTGCCAGCATTTATCAGGAAGCCAATCAGCCCCAGCATTTT. Translating gives CASIYQEANQPQHF.

This clonotype has at least ten counts. This sequence joins TRBV20-1 and TRBJ1-6; D is uncertain. This CDR3 region has 13 residues. Germline V gene data show CDR1 as DFQATT and CDR2 as SNEGSKA (reference sequence). V lost 3 bases to trimming and J lost 14 bases, with 17 bases between them. Written as DNA, the CDR3 is TGCAGTGCTAGGAGGCTCCGGTTGGGGACCCTCCACTTT. This encodes CSARRLRLGTLHF.

This clonotype came up many times. The chain couples TRBV28 to TRBJ1-2; D gene ambiguous. Germline CDR1 and CDR2: MDHEN and SYDVKM. The CDR3 has 15 residues. The V end was cut by 1 base, the J end by 8 bases, with 17 bases between. CDR3 coding DNA: TGTGCCAGCAGTTTATCCCCTCTGTGGGAACGGGGCTACACCTTC. Encoded protein: CASSLSPLWERGYTF.

This clonotype was counted ten times or more. The chain has TRBV7-2 and TRBJ1-2; TRBD1 is a possible D gene (5 bases). The V gene lost 5 bases and the J gene lost 1 base, with 17 bases spanning the gap. From germline, CDR1 is SGHTA and CDR2 FQGNSA. The CDR3 loop spans 16 amino acids. CDR3 amino acids: CASSPSWGTDNYGYTF. The DNA for the CDR3 is TGTGCCAGCAGCCCATCGTGGGGGACGGATAACTATGGCTACACCTTC.

This clonotype appeared many times. The chain is built from TRBV5-6 and TRBJ1-6; 9 bases map to TRBD1. The V gene's germline CDR1 is SGHDT and CDR2 YYEEEE. CDR3 length: 15 amino acids. J gave up 7 bases and V 2 bases, and 4 bases lay outside the gene matches. The CDR3: CASSFTGTGNSPLHF. CDR3 bases: TGTGCCAGCAGCTTTACCGGGACAGGGAATTCACCCCTCCACTTT.

This clonotype was counted at least ten times. CDR3 protein: CATSRSGTANTGELFF. CDR3 DNA sequence: TGTGCCACCAGTCGGTCCGGGACGGCGAACACCGGGGAGCTGTTTTTT. The chain combines TRBV24-1 with TRBJ2-2; D tentatively reads TRBD1 or TRBD2 (5 bases each). From germline, CDR1 is KGHDR and CDR2 SFDVKD. V lost 6 bases to trimming and J lost 0 bases, with 13 bases between them. The CDR3 runs to 16 residues.

This clonotype was picked up many times. The chain links TRBV20-1 to TRBJ2-7; D might be TRBD1 or TRBD2, each matching 5 bases. Germline values: CDR1 DFQATT, CDR2 SNEGSKA (reference sequence). Deletions cut 3 bases from V and 7 bases from J, with 19 bases between. This CDR3 is 14 amino acids long. For the CDR3, the DNA is TGCAGTGCTAGCCGGGACCAACCTACGAGGGAGCAGTACTTC. It encodes CSASRDQPTREQYF.

Many counts were recorded for this clonotype. The genes are TRBV29-1 and TRBJ2-3, with 8 bases fitting TRBD1. In germline, CDR1 is SQVTM, CDR2 ANQGSEA. This CDR3 region has 16 residues. Germline trimming cut 4 bases from V and 0 bases from J; bases unmatched to any gene: 9. Here the CDR3 reads CSVVGSGGTSTDTQYF. CDR3 DNA sequence: TGCAGCGTTGTGGGGTCAGGGGGCACCAGCACAGATACGCAGTATTTT.

This clonotype appeared many times. The V call is TRBV6-5, the J call TRBJ1-2; no definite D call. The CDR3 consists of 18 residues. Germline values: CDR1 MNHEY, CDR2 SVGAGI. V lost 0 bases and J 2 bases, leaving 19 bases between the germline ends. In DNA form, the CDR3 reads TGTGCCAGCAGTTACTCCTGGGCCGGCGGAGGAAGGAACTATGGCTACACCTTC. This encodes CASSYSWAGGGRNYGYTF.

This clonotype occurred many times. The chain is built from TRBV6-5 and TRBJ2-2; TRBD1 agrees at 9 bases. This CDR3 region has 15 residues. V was clipped by 6 bases and J by 8 bases; unmatched bases: 10. The germline V gene has CDR1 MNHEY and CDR2 SVGAGI. The CDR3 DNA reads TGTGCCAGCAGATTTGGTGACAGGGGGTGGGGGGAGCTGTTTTTT. Encoded protein: CASRFGDRGWGELFF.

This clonotype was seen repeatedly, ten times or more. The rearrangement joins TRBV10-2 to TRBJ2-7; 10 bases agree with TRBD2. The CDR3 has 17 residues. Germline V gene sequence: CDR1 WSHSY, CDR2 SAAADI. V was pared by 6 bases and J by 0 bases, with 11 bases of the junction left unmatched. CDR3 in amino acids: CASRSSGGANFSYEQYF. In nucleotides, the CDR3 is TGCGCCAGCAGGTCTAGCGGGGGAGCCAACTTCTCCTACGAGCAGTACTTC.

This clonotype has ten or more counts. The chain uses TRBV12-3 or TRBV12-4 and TRBJ2-1; TRBD1 is a possible D gene (6 bases). Deletions cut 6 bases from V and 6 bases from J, with 21 bases between. The CDR3 consists of 16 residues. The CDR3 nucleotides are TGTGCCAGCAGAGGTCAAGGGGGAATTCCCCCCAATGAGCAGTTCTTC. Its protein product is CASRGQGGIPPNEQFF.

This clonotype was observed a handful of times. The chain combines TRBV7-8 with TRBJ2-7, with 8 bases matching TRBD1. V was pared by 2 bases and J by 1 base, with 13 bases of the junction left unmatched. Germline CDR1 reads SGHVS; CDR2 reads FQNEAQ. CDR3 size: 18 residues. Written as DNA, the CDR3 is TGTGCCAGCAGCTTATCCGACAGGGGCGCGGGAACTTCCTACGAGCAGTACTTC. It is translated as CASSLSDRGAGTSYEQYF.

Many counts were recorded for this clonotype. This chain links TRBV3-1 with TRBJ2-2, with D possibly being TRBD2 (5 bases). V lost 4 bases to trimming and J lost 4 bases, with 13 bases between them. This CDR3 has 15 amino acids. Germline CDR1 and CDR2: LGHDT and YNNKEL (reference sequence). The CDR3: CASSPVPSFTGELFF. The CDR3 coding sequence is TGTGCCAGCAGCCCAGTCCCTAGCTTCACCGGGGAGCTGTTTTTT. The variable domain in full, completed from reference TRBV3-1 and TRBJ2-2, reads DTAVSQTPKYLVTQMGNDKSIKCEQNLGHDTMYWYKQDSKKFLKIMFSYNNKELIINETVPNRFSPKSPDKAHLNLHINSLELGDSAVYFCASSPVPSFTGELFFGEGSRLTVL.

This clonotype has at least ten counts. The V and J genes are TRBV20-1 and TRBJ2-1; 8 bases map to TRBD1. V lost 5 bases to trimming and J lost 3 bases; unmatched junction nucleotides: 9. The length of the CDR3 is 15 residues. Germline V gene lookup returns CDR1 DFQATT and CDR2 SNEGSKA (reference sequence). The CDR3 nucleotides are TGCAGTGCTTCCCCCCGGACAGGGTACTACAATGAGCAGTTCTTC. Translated, it gives CSASPRTGYYNEQFF.

This clonotype showed up many times. This chain links TRBV29-1 with TRBJ1-1, with no clear D. V lost 4 bases and J lost 3, with 9 bases in between. Germline V gene data show CDR1 as SQVTM and CDR2 as ANQGSEA. This CDR3 is 12 amino acids long. In DNA, the CDR3 is TGCAGCGTTGGTGGGATCTACACTGAAGCTTTCTTT. Protein sequence: CSVGGIYTEAFF. Using reference TRBV29-1 and TRBJ1-1 for the parts outside the CDR3, the full variable domain is SAVISQKPSRDICQRGTSLTIQCQVDSQVTMMFWYRQQPGQSLTLIATANQGSEATYESGFVIDKFPISRPNLTFSTLTVSNMSPEDSSIYLCSVGGIYTEAFFGQGTRLTVV.

In this sample, this clonotype turned up many times. The chain employs TRBV7-2 and TRBJ2-5, with 9 bases lining up with TRBD1. V was clipped by 3 bases and J by 2 bases; unmatched bases: 1. The CDR3 consists of 14 residues. The germline gives CDR1 SGHTA, CDR2 FQGNSA. The DNA for the CDR3 is TGTGCCAGCAGCTTTGACAGGGGGCAAGAGACCCAGTACTTC. This encodes CASSFDRGQETQYF.

This clonotype was counted many times. The genes are TRBV5-6 and TRBJ1-5, with 8 bases aligning to TRBD1. The V segment lost 3 bases and the J segment 7 bases; nucleotides outside the gene matches: 9. CDR3 length equals 15 residues. Germline V gene lookup returns CDR1 SGHDT and CDR2 YYEEEE. The CDR3 DNA reads as TGTGCCAGCAGCTATAGGACAGGGCCCGGACAGCCCCAGCATTTT. It is translated as CASSYRTGPGQPQHF. The full variable domain, its missing parts supplied by reference TRBV5-6 and TRBJ1-5, is DAGVTQSPTHLIKTRGQQVTLRCSPKSGHDTVSWYQQALGQGPQFIFQYYEEEERQRGNFPDRFSGHQFPNYSSELNVNALLLGDSALYLCASSYRTGPGQPQHFGDGTRLSIL.

Many counts were recorded for this clonotype. The chain joins TRBV24-1 to TRBJ2-7; TRBD1 might be the D (6 bases). The ends were cut back, 1 base at V and 4 bases at J, with 10 bases in the middle. The CDR3 sequence is 14 residues long. Germline-derived CDR1 and CDR2 are KGHDR and SFDVKD. CDR3 amino acids: CATSDFPRGYEQYF. In nucleotides, the CDR3 is TGTGCCACCAGTGATTTCCCCAGGGGATACGAGCAGTACTTC.

A word on this clonotype: A read error may account for a junction end that differs from germline. V gene TRBV7-7 combines with J gene TRBJ1-4, with no clear D. There are 14 residues in the CDR3. CDR1 and CDR2 (germline): SSHAT, FNYEAQ (reference sequence). The CDR3 spells CASSLAGFNEKLFF. In DNA form, the CDR3 reads TGTGCTAGCAGCTTGGCAGGCTTTAATGAAAAACTGTTTTTT.